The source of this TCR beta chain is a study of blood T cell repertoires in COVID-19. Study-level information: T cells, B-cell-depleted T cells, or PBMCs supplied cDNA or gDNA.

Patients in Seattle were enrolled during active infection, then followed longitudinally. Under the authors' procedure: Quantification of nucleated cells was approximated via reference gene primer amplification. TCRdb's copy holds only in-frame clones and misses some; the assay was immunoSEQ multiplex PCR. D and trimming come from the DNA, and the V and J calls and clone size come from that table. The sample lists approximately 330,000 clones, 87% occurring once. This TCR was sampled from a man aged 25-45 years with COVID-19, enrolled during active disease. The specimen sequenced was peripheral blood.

The CDR3 DNA sequence: TGTGCCAGCAGCCGATCGCGGGACAGGGGAGAGTGGTCTTACAATGAGCAGTTCTTC. It yields the protein CASSRSRDRGEWSYNEQFF. The chain links TRBV4-2 to TRBJ2-1; 10 nucleotides match TRBD1. This CDR3 is 19 amino acids long. The V gene's germline CDR1 is LGHNA and CDR2 YNFKEQ. V was clipped by 4 bases and J by 4 bases; unmatched bases: 16.